This T cell receptor beta chain was recovered during a study of T cell responses to AZD1222 COVID-19 vaccine. Only in-frame clones appear in the TCRdb table, and some are missing; sequencing was by immunoSEQ multiplex PCR. Of more than 120,000 clones in the sample, around 90% were seen once. Germline V gene lookup returns CDR1 MNHEY and CDR2 SVGEGT. V dropped 4 bases and J dropped 3 bases, with 16 bases sitting between them. The CDR3 runs to 15 residues. The J gene is TRBJ2-7, the V gene TRBV6-2 or TRBV6-3; D perhaps matches TRBD1 (6 bases). This material consisted of peripheral blood, taken 28 days after the second AZD1222 dose. This receptor was obtained from an adult who received the AZD1222 COVID-19 vaccine. This CDR3 reads CASSSPRDTNYEQYF. The CDR3 bases are TGTGCCAGCAGTTCCCCCCGGGACACCAACTACGAGCAGTACTTC.